This TCR beta chain was obtained from a study of technical replicates of blood from a few donors. Profiling relied on immunoSEQ multiplex PCR, and the TCRdb table lists in-frame clones only, not all of them. The data hold roughly 80,000 clones, with 85% to 95% observed a single time. With V trimmed by 6 bases and J by 2 bases, 5 bases remained unmatched. The CDR3 covers 13 residues. Germline V gene lookup returns CDR1 SQVTM and CDR2 ANQGSEA. Sequences were obtained from T cells isolated from PBMCs. The receptor's source is a human donor in good health. This sequence joins TRBV29-1 and TRBJ1-1; 8 bases align to TRBD1. In nucleotides, the CDR3 is TGCAGCGTGCCGGGACAGGCTAACACTGAAGCTTTCTTT. Its translation is CSVPGQANTEAFF.